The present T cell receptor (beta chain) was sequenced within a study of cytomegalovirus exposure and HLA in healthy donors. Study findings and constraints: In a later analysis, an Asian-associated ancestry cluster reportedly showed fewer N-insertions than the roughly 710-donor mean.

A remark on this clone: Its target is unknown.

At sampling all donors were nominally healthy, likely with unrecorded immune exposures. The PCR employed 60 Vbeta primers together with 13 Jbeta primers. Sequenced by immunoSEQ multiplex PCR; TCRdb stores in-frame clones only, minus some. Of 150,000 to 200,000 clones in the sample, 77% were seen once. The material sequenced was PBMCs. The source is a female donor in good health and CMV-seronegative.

The CDR3 nucleotides read TGTGCCAGCATCCCGGAAGCGGCTTCTTACCCTGAAGCTTTCTTT. This codes for CASIPEAASYPEAFF. This chain links TRBV2 with TRBJ1-1; no definite D call. Germline V gene data show CDR1 as SNHLY and CDR2 as FYNNEI. CDR3 length: 15 amino acids. V was shortened by 7 bases and J by 6 bases, with 21 bases between the two germline ends.